The 31 T cell receptor beta chains reported below all come from one sample, sequenced in a study of cytomegalovirus exposure and HLA in healthy donors. Sequenced by immunoSEQ multiplex PCR; TCRdb stores in-frame clones only, minus some. This sample has some 100,000 clones; roughly 90% occur once, and the top ten carry roughly 2.2%. Sequenced: PBMCs. The receptors here all came from a woman aged 18-30 years in good health and CMV-seronegative.

The chain couples TRBV4-2 to TRBJ2-3; the D gene is possibly TRBD2 (5 bases). The ends were cut back, 0 bases at V and 7 bases at J, with 23 bases in the middle. Germline loops: CDR1 LGHNA, CDR2 YNFKEQ. The CDR3 is 18 amino acids. CDR3 bases: TGTGCCAGCAGCCAAGATCGATCGTCGTCGGGGATCGGGTATACGCAGTATTTT. This translates into CASSQDRSSSGIGYTQYF.

The rearrangement links TRBV7-2 to TRBJ1-5, with 10 positions matching TRBD1. Germline values: CDR1 SGHTA, CDR2 FQGNSA. This CDR3 has 15 amino acids. V gave up 5 bases and J gave up 7 bases; unmatched junction bases: 8. This CDR3 reads CASSRDRGGYQPQHF. Written as DNA, the CDR3 is TGTGCCAGCAGCAGGGACAGGGGAGGATACCAGCCCCAGCATTTT. Full variable domain (missing parts from reference TRBV7-2 and TRBJ1-5): GAGVSQSPSNKVTEKGKDVELRCDPISGHTALYWYRQSLGQGLEFLIYFQGNSAPDKSGLPSDRFSAERTGGSVSTLTIQRTQQEDSAVYLCASSRDRGGYQPQHFGDGTRLSIL.

The chain couples TRBV2 to TRBJ2-5; TRBD1 agrees at 7 bases. The junction had 6 bases not matched to a gene; V was cut back by 6 bases and J by 5 bases. The CDR3 totals 13 residues. Germline V gives CDR1 SNHLY, CDR2 FYNNEI. Written as DNA, the CDR3 is TGTGCCAGCAGGAAACAGGGGCGGGAGACCCAGTACTTC. Amino acid sequence: CASRKQGRETQYF.

The chain carries TRBV28 and TRBJ2-1, with D possibly being TRBD2 (6 bases). The germline V gene has CDR1 MDHEN and CDR2 SYDVKM. The V and J ends lost 5 bases and 7 bases respectively, with 15 bases between them. The CDR3 spans 14 residues. The CDR3 is CASSPRLGANEQFF. For the CDR3, the DNA is TGTGCCAGCAGTCCCAGACTAGGAGCTAATGAGCAGTTCTTC.

This chain's CDR3 is CASSLSRALEPLHF. The DNA of the CDR3 is TGTGCCAGCAGCTTATCCAGGGCCCTTGAACCCCTCCACTTT. V is TRBV5-4 and J is TRBJ1-6, with D perhaps matching TRBD1 (5 bases). Trimming stripped 2 bases from V and 12 bases from J, with 15 bases between. The CDR3 length is 14 residues. The germline CDR1 and CDR2 sequences are SGHNT and YYREEE (reference sequence).

This rearrangement joins TRBV10-1 to TRBJ2-7; 12 bases line up with TRBD1. Germline loops: CDR1 WNHNN, CDR2 SYGVQD (reference sequence). The J segment lost 4 bases and the V segment lost 11 bases, leaving 9 bases of the junction unmatched. The CDR3 length is 14 residues. CDR3 nucleotides: TGCGCCTGCGACCGGGACAGGGGGCGGTACGAGCAGTACTTC. Translation: CACDRDRGRYEQYF.

This clone is a singleton in its sample. This chain connects TRBV5-6 to TRBJ2-1; 7 nucleotides line up with TRBD2. The CDR3 sequence is 13 residues long. V was clipped by 4 bases and J by 7 bases; unmatched bases: 5. Germline V CDR1 and CDR2: SGHDT, YYEEEE. The CDR3 sequence is CASSAGLGNEQFF. CDR3 nucleotides: TGTGCCAGCAGCGCAGGACTAGGGAATGAGCAGTTCTTC.

V gene TRBV7-9 combines with J gene TRBJ2-5; D is undetermined. Between the trimmed V and J ends, which lost 0 bases and 5 bases, there was a span of 10 bases. Germline V gene data show CDR1 as SEHNR and CDR2 as FQNEAQ (reference sequence). The CDR3 is made up of 14 amino acids. CDR3 sequence reads: CASSLALPPETQYF. Here the CDR3 DNA reads TGTGCCAGCAGCTTAGCCCTACCGCCGGAGACCCAGTACTTC. Filled out from reference TRBV7-9 and TRBJ2-5, the complete variable domain reads DTGVSQNPRHKITKRGQNVTFRCDPISEHNRLYWYRQTLGQGPEFLTYFQNEAQLEKSRLLSDRFSAERPKGSFSTLEIQRTEQGDSAMYLCASSLALPPETQYFGPGTRLLVL.

The sample holds a few counts of this clone. The rearrangement links TRBV28 to TRBJ2-2; D is perhaps TRBD2 (5 bases). The CDR3 loop spans 15 amino acids. The V gene lost 4 bases and the J gene lost 4 bases, with 13 bases spanning the gap. Germline loops: CDR1 MDHEN, CDR2 SYDVKM. The CDR3 loop is CASSSLGRGTGELFF. The CDR3 DNA reads TGTGCCAGCAGTTCCTTGGGCCGGGGCACCGGGGAGCTGTTTTTT.

The chain combines TRBV30 with TRBJ2-1; no clear D. Germline CDR1 and CDR2: GTSNPN and SVGIG (reference sequence). The V and J ends lost 4 bases and 0 bases respectively, with 7 bases between them. The CDR3 is 13 amino acids. CDR3: CAWMYSSYNEQFF. The CDR3 coding sequence is TGTGCCTGGATGTACAGCTCCTACAATGAGCAGTTCTTC.

V gene TRBV7-6 combines with J gene TRBJ2-7, with TRBD1 identical over 7 bases. The V gene's germline CDR1 is SGHVS and CDR2 FNYEAQ. Trimming took 5 bases from V and 2 from J; bases not matched to a gene: 9. This CDR3 has 15 amino acids. DNA for the CDR3: TGTGCCAGCAGCCCACAGGGGTCGGGTCCCTACGAGCAGTACTTC. Its translation is CASSPQGSGPYEQYF.

The rearrangement joins TRBV28 to TRBJ1-5; 8 bases agree with TRBD1. V was clipped by 2 bases and J by 9 bases; unmatched bases: 9. Germline assignment: CDR1 MDHEN and CDR2 SYDVKM. There are 15 residues in the CDR3. CDR3 bases: TGTGCCAGCAGTTTACACGGACAGGGTAGGATGCCCCAGCATTTT. It translates to CASSLHGQGRMPQHF.

This chain connects TRBV20-1 to TRBJ2-5, with D possibly TRBD2 on 5 matching bases. This CDR3 has 11 residues. V dropped 6 bases and J dropped 4 bases, with 9 bases sitting between them. Looked up from germline, CDR1 is DFQATT and CDR2 is SNEGSKA (reference sequence). CDR3 coding DNA: TGCAGTGCCGGGGTTCGAGAGACCCAGTACTTC. Translating gives CSAGVRETQYF.

This clone was found a few times. CDR3 residues: CASSFGHLQETQYF. The CDR3 region has the DNA TGTGCCAGCAGCTTCGGACACCTCCAAGAGACCCAGTACTTC. The chain has TRBV5-4 and TRBJ2-5; tentative D call: TRBD1 (5 bases). CDR3 length: 14 amino acids. The V gene's germline CDR1 is SGHNT and CDR2 YYREEE (reference sequence). Trimming took 2 bases from V and 1 from J, leaving 9 bases between them.

The rearrangement links TRBV5-1 to TRBJ2-5, with TRBD2 identical over 7 bases. The CDR3 length is 14 residues. Trimming took 3 bases from V and 3 from J; bases not matched to a gene: 5. In germline, CDR1 is SGHRS, CDR2 YFSETQ. This CDR3 is CASSWEGREETQYF. The DNA for the CDR3 is TGCGCCAGCAGCTGGGAGGGCCGGGAAGAGACCCAGTACTTC.

V is TRBV25-1 and J is TRBJ1-2; D unresolved. V was shortened by 4 bases and J by 8 bases, with 17 bases between the two germline ends. The CDR3 covers 14 residues. From germline, CDR1 is MGHDK and CDR2 SYGVNS. The CDR3 nucleotides are TGTGCCAGCAGTGTCAGAGGCGGGGTGGGGGGCTACACCTTC. As protein: CASSVRGGVGGYTF.

J is TRBJ1-4 and V is TRBV9; 7 bases agree with TRBD1. The V gene's germline CDR1 is SGDLS and CDR2 YYNGEE. The CDR3 has 15 residues. V was clipped by 2 bases and J by 5 bases; unmatched bases: 6. DNA for the CDR3: TGTGCCAGCAGCGTTCAGACAGGGCAAAATGAAAAACTGTTTTTT. Translating gives CASSVQTGQNEKLFF.

V and J are TRBV6-5 and TRBJ1-2; D perhaps matches TRBD1 (5 bases). V gave up 8 bases and J gave up 8 bases, with 15 bases separating them. The CDR3 contains 12 residues. From germline, CDR1 is MNHEY and CDR2 SVGAGI. The CDR3 is CASREGWGGYTF. The CDR3 DNA is TGTGCCAGCCGGGAGGGCTGGGGGGGCTACACCTTC.

This clone was detected ten times or more. The chain recombines TRBV30 with TRBJ1-2; D gene unclear. The CDR3 length is 15 residues. Germline-derived CDR1 and CDR2 are GTSNPN and SVGIG (reference sequence). The germline V and J ends were trimmed by 6 bases and 4 bases, with 21 bases remaining between them. CDR3 residues: CACPPTAETPYGYTF. In DNA form, the CDR3 reads TGTGCCTGCCCGCCAACGGCGGAAACTCCCTATGGCTACACCTTC.

This clone was counted once. This chain joins TRBV27 and TRBJ2-2, with TRBD1 matching over 8 bases. V shed 6 bases and J 3 bases; nucleotides not matched to a gene: 9. From germline, CDR1 is MNHEY and CDR2 SMNVEV (reference sequence). This CDR3 is 16 amino acids long. CDR3 protein: CASSKVPTGDTGELFF. CDR3 in DNA: TGTGCCAGCAGCAAAGTCCCGACAGGGGACACCGGGGAGCTGTTTTTT.

The chain is built from TRBV10-3 and TRBJ2-1; TRBD1 is a possible D gene (6 bases). The length of the CDR3 is 14 residues. The ends were cut back, 3 bases at V and 14 bases at J, with 20 bases in the middle. CDR1 ENHRY and CDR2 SYGVKD come from the germline V gene. DNA for the CDR3: TGTGCCATCAGTGAACAGGGTGCGAACTCCCAGGAGTTCTTC. Translating it yields CAISEQGANSQEFF.

This chain joins TRBV5-8 and TRBJ2-2; 8 bases match TRBD2. The CDR3 length is 15 residues. Trimming removed 3 bases from V and 5 bases from J; junction bases left unmatched: 6. Per germline, CDR1 SGHTS and CDR2 YDEGEE. CDR3 coding DNA: TGTGCCAGCAGCTCATCGGGGGGGCGGACCGGGGAGCTGTTTTTT. The encoded protein is CASSSSGGRTGELFF.

CDR3 nucleotides: TGTGCCAGCTCACCGAGGACTAGCGGGTCCGTTAGCTCCTACGAGCAGTACTTC. Amino acids: CASSPRTSGSVSSYEQYF. V is TRBV18 and J is TRBJ2-7; 11 bases align to TRBD2. J gave up 0 bases and V 3 bases, and 10 bases lay outside the gene matches. The CDR3 sequence is 18 residues long. Germline lookup yields CDR1 KGHSH and CDR2 LQKENI.

The V call is TRBV30, the J call TRBJ1-1; D not certain. Per the germline V gene, CDR1 is GTSNPN and CDR2 is SVGIG (reference sequence). The CDR3 consists of 13 residues. Trimming pared 0 bases from V and 8 bases from J, leaving 13 bases between. The CDR3 DNA sequence: TGTGCCTGGAGTGTAAGCGGAGCATCGGAAGCTTTCTTT. Translating it yields CAWSVSGASEAFF. Using reference TRBV30 and TRBJ1-1 for the parts outside the CDR3, the full variable domain is SQTIHQWPATLVQPVGSPLSLECTVEGTSNPNLYWYRQAAGRGLQLLFYSVGIGQISSEVPQNLSASRPQDRQFILSSKKLLLSDSGFYLCAWSVSGASEAFFGQGTRLTVV.

The chain employs TRBV7-2 and TRBJ2-1, with TRBD2 matching over 15 bases. Germline CDR1 and CDR2: SGHTA and FQGNSA. Trimming took 2 bases from V and 10 from J; bases not matched to a gene: 6. CDR3 length equals 16 residues. The CDR3 sequence is CASSLRTSGGALEQFF. CDR3 sequence (DNA): TGTGCCAGCAGCTTACGGACTAGCGGGGGGGCGTTAGAGCAGTTCTTC.

In its sample, this clone was seen once. The V and J genes are TRBV9 and TRBJ2-2; TRBD1 is a possible D gene (6 bases). Per the germline V gene, CDR1 is SGDLS and CDR2 is YYNGEE. This CDR3 is built from 14 residues. V shed 2 bases and J shed 6 bases, with 11 bases lying between them. CDR3 nucleotides: TGTGCCAGCAGCGTCAGGGGAGCGGCCGGGGAGCTGTTTTTT. Its protein is CASSVRGAAGELFF.

Only one count was recorded for this clone. The chain has TRBV6-6 and TRBJ2-7; the D gene is possibly TRBD2 (5 bases). The CDR3 spans 14 residues. Trimming shortened V by 2 bases and J by 0 bases, and 8 bases separated the two germline ends. The germline V gene encodes CDR1 MNHNY and CDR2 SVGAGI (reference sequence). The CDR3 loop reads CASSYRDPSYEQYF. CDR3 nucleotides: TGTGCCAGCAGTTACCGGGATCCCTCCTACGAGCAGTACTTC.

V gene TRBV28 combines with J gene TRBJ2-2, with 8 bases aligning to TRBD1. The V and J ends lost 6 bases and 3 bases, in that order; junction bases with no gene match: 9. Germline lookup yields CDR1 MDHEN and CDR2 SYDVKM. The CDR3 length is 16 residues. CDR3 sequence: CASSLNGQGYTGELFF. CDR3 bases: TGTGCCAGCAGCCTCAATGGACAGGGATACACCGGGGAGCTGTTTTTT. Supplemented by reference TRBV28 and TRBJ2-2, the full variable domain reads DVKVTQSSRYLVKRTGEKVFLECVQDMDHENMFWYRQDPGLGLRLIYFSYDVKMKEKGDIPEGYSVSREKKERFSLILESASTNQTSMYLCASSLNGQGYTGELFFGEGSRLTVL.

The chain combines TRBV19 with TRBJ1-6; D perhaps matches TRBD1 (6 bases). This CDR3 spans 13 amino acids. V was pared by 6 bases and J by 10 bases, with 13 bases between. Germline V gives CDR1 LNHDA, CDR2 SQIVND (reference sequence). The CDR3: CASSLSQGSPLHF. CDR3 sequence (DNA): TGTGCCAGTAGCCTCAGTCAGGGGTCACCCCTCCACTTT.

The J gene is TRBJ2-2, the V gene TRBV2, with D possibly matching TRBD1 (5 bases). The V gene lost 4 bases and the J gene lost 4 bases, with 7 bases spanning the gap. CDR1 and CDR2 from the germline V gene are SNHLY and FYNNEI. The CDR3 is made up of 13 amino acids. In DNA form, the CDR3 reads TGTGCCAGCAGTGCAGGGTCCACCGGGGAGCTGTTTTTT. Protein: CASSAGSTGELFF.

The chain is built from TRBV2 and TRBJ1-1; 7 bases are shared with TRBD1. Trimming removed 5 bases from V and 4 bases from J; junction bases left unmatched: 13. The CDR3 covers 16 residues. Germline V gene lookup returns CDR1 SNHLY and CDR2 FYNNEI. CDR3 coding DNA: TGTGCCAGCAGTCCAGGACCGTCGACAGGGATCACTGAAGCTTTCTTT. Protein sequence: CASSPGPSTGITEAFF.